The source of this T cell receptor (beta chain) is a study of blood T cell repertoires in COVID-19. V was clipped by 7 bases and J by 4 bases; unmatched bases: 11. The germline V gene encodes CDR1 SGHVS and CDR2 FQNEAQ. The CDR3 runs 15 residues. Source study methods: Quantification of nucleated cells was approximated via reference gene primer amplification. Generated by immunoSEQ multiplex PCR, the TCRdb table keeps only in-frame clones and is missing some. The V and J calls and clone size are taken from that table; D and trimming were inferred from the DNA. The sample lists about 150,000 clones; 75% to 90% were seen once.

The TCR comes from a man aged 18 to 30 with COVID-19, enrolled during active disease. The V gene is TRBV7-8, the J gene TRBJ2-5, with TRBD1 matching 8 bases. Source material: peripheral blood. CDR3 nucleotide sequence: TGTGCCAGCACGCTGGGGGTTGGACAGGGAGAGACCCAGTACTTC. It codes for CASTLGVGQGETQYF.